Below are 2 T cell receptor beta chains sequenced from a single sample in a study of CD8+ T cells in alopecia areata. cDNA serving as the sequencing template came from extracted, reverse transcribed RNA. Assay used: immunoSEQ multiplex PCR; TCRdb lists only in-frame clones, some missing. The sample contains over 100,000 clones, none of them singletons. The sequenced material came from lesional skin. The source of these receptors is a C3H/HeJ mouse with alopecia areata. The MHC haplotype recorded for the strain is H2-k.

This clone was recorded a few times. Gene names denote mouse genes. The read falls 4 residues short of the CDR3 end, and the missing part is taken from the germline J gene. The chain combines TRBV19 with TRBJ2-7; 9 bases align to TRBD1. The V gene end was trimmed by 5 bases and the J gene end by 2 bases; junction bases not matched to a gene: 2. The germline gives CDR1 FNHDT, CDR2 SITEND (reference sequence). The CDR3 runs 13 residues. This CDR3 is CASRGQGTYEQYF. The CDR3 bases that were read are TGTGCCAGCAGGGGACAGGGCACCTAT.

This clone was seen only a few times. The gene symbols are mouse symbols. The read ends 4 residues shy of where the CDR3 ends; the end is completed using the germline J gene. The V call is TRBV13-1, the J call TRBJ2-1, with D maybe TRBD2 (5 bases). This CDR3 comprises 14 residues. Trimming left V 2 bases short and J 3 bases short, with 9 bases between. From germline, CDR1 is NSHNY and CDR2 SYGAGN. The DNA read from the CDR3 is TGTGCCAGCAGTGAGGCTGGGAGCTATGCT. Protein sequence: CASSEAGSYA. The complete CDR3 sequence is CASSEAGSYAEQFF.